This T cell receptor beta chain was captured by sequencing in a study of T-cell memory formation after mild COVID-19. There are 14 residues in the CDR3. The germline CDR1 and CDR2 sequences are SEHNR and FQNEAQ (reference sequence). V was cut by 8 bases and J by 1 base, with 15 bases left in between. This clonotype was counted between two and nine times. Amplification by 5'RACE using constant-segment primers produced TCR alpha and TCR beta cDNA libraries that carried sample barcodes and UMIs. TCRdb re-analysed the 5' RACE reads in MiXCR, keeping a single row per CDR3 protein. This table has about 190,000 distinct CDR3 sequences, about 18% appearing once.

The chain employs TRBV7-9 and TRBJ2-7; the D call may be TRBD1 or TRBD2 (7 bases each). The sequenced sample consisted of PBMCs or a T cell subset sorted from them (not recorded which). The receptor was derived from an adult woman who had mild COVID-19 (a few samples of this study predate the infection). Cell type and time point are not known. In nucleotides, the CDR3 is TGTGCCAGCGCCCCAGGGGGGGTTTCCTACGAGCAGTACTTC. Protein sequence: CASAPGGVSYEQYF.